One and the same sample provided the 31 T cell receptor beta chains below, sequenced in a study of blood T cell repertoires in COVID-19. Clones were sequenced by immunoSEQ multiplex PCR, and TCRdb holds only the in-frame ones, with some missing. Of 300,000 to 400,000 clones in the sample, around 85% were seen once. Source material: peripheral blood. The source of these receptors is a human donor in a cohort sampled during active COVID-19.

CDR3 sequence: CASGWGAPNNQPQHF. The CDR3, as DNA: TGTGCCAGCGGTTGGGGAGCTCCCAACAATCAGCCCCAGCATTTT. V usage is TRBV21-1 and J usage is TRBJ1-5. TRBV21-1 is labeled a pseudogene. This CDR3 is built from 15 residues.

The chain is built from TRBV5-4 and TRBJ1-1; D is uncertain. Trimming removed 1 base at V and 11 bases at J, with 15 bases between. Per germline, CDR1 SGHNT and CDR2 YYREEE (reference sequence). CDR3 size: 13 residues. The CDR3, as DNA: TGTGCCAGCAGCTTGCGGAGCACCGGGGTGGCTTTCTTT. Its translation is CASSLRSTGVAFF.

This clone occurred a few times. V and J are TRBV5-1 and TRBJ1-2; TRBD1 matches 8 bases. The CDR3 is made up of 15 amino acids. With V trimmed by 1 base and J by 4 bases, 6 bases remained unmatched. Germline V gene data show CDR1 as SGHRS and CDR2 as YFSETQ. The CDR3 DNA reads TGCGCCAGCAGCTTGATGGGACAGGCTATCTATGGCTACACCTTC. Translating gives CASSLMGQAIYGYTF.

The J gene is TRBJ1-1, the V gene TRBV5-1; no firm D call. Between the trimmed V and J ends, which lost 1 base and 1 base, there was a span of 5 bases. The CDR3 is 13 residues long. Germline assignment: CDR1 SGHRS and CDR2 YFSETQ. This chain's CDR3 is CASSLSRNTEAFF. Here the CDR3 DNA reads TGCGCCAGCAGCTTGTCCCGGAACACTGAAGCTTTCTTT.

The chain uses TRBV11-3 and TRBJ2-1, with D possibly matching TRBD1 (5 bases). Trimming left V 0 bases short and J 10 bases short, with 10 bases between. Germline V CDR1 and CDR2: SGHNT, YENEEA. This CDR3 is 13 amino acids long. The CDR3 here is CASSLDQAGEQFF. The CDR3 bases are TGTGCCAGCAGCTTAGATCAGGCAGGGGAGCAGTTCTTC.

This chain uses TRBV19 with TRBJ2-2; D gene unclear. Trimming took off 7 bases at V and 1 base at J, with 7 bases between the two ends. Germline assignment: CDR1 LNHDA and CDR2 SQIVND (reference sequence). The CDR3 runs 13 residues. CDR3 protein: CASTNLNTGELFF. For the CDR3, the DNA is TGTGCCAGTACTAATTTGAACACCGGGGAGCTGTTTTTT.

The J gene is TRBJ1-2, the V gene TRBV14; 12 bases line up with TRBD1. CDR1 SGHDN and CDR2 FVKESK come from the germline V gene. The CDR3 contains 18 residues. J gave up 4 bases and V 2 bases, and 11 bases lay outside the gene matches. The CDR3 DNA reads as TGTGCCAGCAGCCAATACTCCGGGACAGGGGGCAGGGCCTATGGCTACACCTTC. Translation gives CASSQYSGTGGRAYGYTF.

CDR3 in amino acids: CASSSDRDEAFF. The CDR3 bases are TGTGCCAGCAGCTCGGACAGGGATGAAGCTTTCTTT. The chain employs TRBV7-9 and TRBJ1-1; TRBD1 matches at 8 bases. Germline V gives CDR1 SEHNR, CDR2 FQNEAQ (reference sequence). After removal of 4 bases from V and 7 bases from J, the junction contained 2 bases not matched to a gene. CDR3 size: 12 residues. The variable domain in full, with the rest retrieved from reference TRBV7-9 and TRBJ1-1, is DTGVSQNPRHKITKRGQNVTFRCDPISEHNRLYWYRQTLGQGPEFLTYFQNEAQLEKSRLLSDRFSAERPKGSFSTLEIQRTEQGDSAMYLCASSSDRDEAFFGQGTRLTVV.

The chain carries TRBV12-3 or TRBV12-4 and TRBJ1-5, with 8 bases lining up with TRBD1. This CDR3 spans 13 amino acids. V shed 5 bases and J 7 bases; nucleotides not matched to a gene: 4. The CDR3 region has the DNA TGTGCCAGCAGTACAGGGGGGCGGCAGCCCCAGCATTTT. As protein: CASSTGGRQPQHF.

V gene TRBV19 combines with J gene TRBJ1-5; maybe TRBD1 (6 bases). Germline lookup yields CDR1 LNHDA and CDR2 SQIVND (reference sequence). V gave up 8 bases and J gave up 6 bases, with 20 bases separating them. The CDR3 runs 15 residues. The CDR3 bases are TGTGCCAGTGACCCTAACACAGGGTGGGGTCAGCCCCAGCATTTT. Its protein is CASDPNTGWGQPQHF. Combining the CDR3 with reference TRBV19 and TRBJ1-5 gives the whole variable domain DGGITQSPKYLFRKEGQNVTLSCEQNLNHDAMYWYRQDPGQGLRLIYYSQIVNDFQKGDIAEGYSVSREKKESFPLTVTSAQKNPTAFYLCASDPNTGWGQPQHFGDGTRLSIL.

V gene TRBV19 combines with J gene TRBJ1-4, with TRBD1 identical over 8 bases. Germline V lookup: CDR1 LNHDA, CDR2 SQIVND (reference sequence). V trimming: 6 bases; J trimming: 7 bases; junction bases outside the gene matches: 7. The CDR3 loop spans 14 amino acids. Here the CDR3 reads CASSRQGTGEKLFF. The CDR3 DNA is TGTGCCAGTAGCAGACAGGGGACGGGTGAAAAACTGTTTTTT.

The genes are TRBV4-1 and TRBJ2-1; D perhaps matches TRBD1 (6 bases). The CDR3 consists of 12 residues. Germline values: CDR1 MGHRA, CDR2 YSYEKL. V was clipped by 4 bases and J by 10 bases, with 11 bases between them. The CDR3 coding sequence is TGCGCCAGCAGCCCTTTCGACAGGGAGCAGTTCTTC. Residues: CASSPFDREQFF.

CDR3 region: CASSLYRLAETNEQFF. CDR3 DNA: TGTGCCAGCAGCTTATACCGCCTAGCGGAAACCAATGAGCAGTTCTTC. This sequence joins TRBV7-9 and TRBJ2-1; TRBD2 matches 7 bases. This CDR3 region has 16 residues. J was trimmed by 6 bases and V by 2 bases; bases with no gene match: 10. Looked up from germline, CDR1 is SEHNR and CDR2 is FQNEAQ (reference sequence).

The V call is TRBV28, the J call TRBJ1-1, with TRBD1 matching 7 bases. The CDR3 has 17 residues. Germline lookup yields CDR1 MDHEN and CDR2 SYDVKM. Trimming cost V 3 bases and J 0 bases; bases outside gene matches: 10. CDR3: CASSFLSTGDVNTEAFF. In DNA form, the CDR3 reads TGTGCCAGCAGTTTCCTCTCCACAGGGGACGTGAACACTGAAGCTTTCTTT. Supplemented by reference TRBV28 and TRBJ1-1, the full variable domain reads DVKVTQSSRYLVKRTGEKVFLECVQDMDHENMFWYRQDPGLGLRLIYFSYDVKMKEKGDIPEGYSVSREKKERFSLILESASTNQTSMYLCASSFLSTGDVNTEAFFGQGTRLTVV.

This chain uses TRBV30 with TRBJ2-5; a weak D match, TRBD2 (5 bases). This CDR3 is built from 13 residues. V lost 3 bases and J lost 4, with 12 bases in between. CDR1 is GTSNPN and CDR2 is SVGIG in the germline V gene (reference sequence). CDR3 nucleotides: TGTGCCTGGAGCCCAGGTGCGGGAGAGACCCAGTACTTC. Its protein product is CAWSPGAGETQYF.

With respect to this clone: Other nucleotide sequences in the sample specify the same CDR3. The V and J genes are TRBV27 and TRBJ1-1, with 8 bases aligning to TRBD1. V lost 6 bases to trimming and J lost 1 base; unmatched junction nucleotides: 4. There are 14 residues in the CDR3. CDR1 is MNHEY and CDR2 is SMNVEV in the germline V gene (reference sequence). CDR3: CASSRDRGNTEAFF. The CDR3 DNA is TGTGCCAGCAGCCGAGACAGGGGGAACACTGAAGCTTTCTTT.

The J gene is TRBJ1-5, the V gene TRBV19; TRBD1 aligns across 8 bases. This CDR3 spans 13 amino acids. After removal of 9 bases from V and 3 bases from J, the junction contained 4 bases not matched to a gene. Germline-derived CDR1 and CDR2 are LNHDA and SQIVND (reference sequence). CDR3 coding DNA: TGTGCCAGCCGGACAGGGAACAATCAGCCCCAGCATTTT. It encodes CASRTGNNQPQHF.

Details on this clone: It may be a read error: a sequence one base away is much more abundant. V is TRBV7-7 and J is TRBJ2-1; 7 positions agree with TRBD2. Germline V gives CDR1 SSHAT, CDR2 FNYEAQ (reference sequence). The CDR3 totals 13 residues. J gave up 6 bases and V 1 base, and 0 bases lay outside the gene matches. As DNA, the CDR3 is TGTGCCAGCAGCTTAGGGGGGGGCAATGAGCAGTTCTTC. Residues: CASSLGGGNEQFF.

The V gene is TRBV25-1, the J gene TRBJ1-5; 8 nucleotides agree with TRBD1. CDR1 and CDR2 (germline): MGHDK, SYGVNS. The CDR3 contains 16 residues. The J segment lost 2 bases and the V segment lost 5 bases, leaving 8 bases of the junction unmatched. The CDR3 region is CASSPAGGSGNQPQHF. The CDR3, as DNA: TGTGCCAGCAGTCCTGCAGGGGGCTCGGGCAATCAGCCCCAGCATTTT.

The chain links TRBV7-9 to TRBJ2-3; the match to TRBD2 covers 8 bases. The V segment lost 5 bases and the J segment 2 bases; nucleotides outside the gene matches: 18. The length of the CDR3 is 19 residues. Germline V gene data show CDR1 as SEHNR and CDR2 as FQNEAQ (reference sequence). CDR3 in DNA: TGTGCCAGCAGCGTAACATTGGGCGGGGGGCATCAACTCACAGATACGCAGTATTTT. It specifies CASSVTLGGGHQLTDTQYF.

This chain joins TRBV6-5 and TRBJ1-5; D may be TRBD1 (5 bases). The germline V and J ends were trimmed by 10 bases and 4 bases, with 14 bases remaining between them. The CDR3 has 13 residues. The V gene's germline CDR1 is MNHEY and CDR2 SVGAGI. The CDR3 DNA reads TGTGCCATCCTCGACTCAGGGAATCAGCCCCAGCATTTT. Protein: CAILDSGNQPQHF.

The rearrangement links TRBV12-5 to TRBJ1-6; D may be TRBD1 (6 bases). The V gene lost 1 base and the J gene lost 7 bases, with 14 bases spanning the gap. The germline V gene has CDR1 LGHNT and CDR2 FRNRAP. The CDR3 consists of 16 residues. The CDR3 spells CASGLGVGDTNSPLHF. The CDR3 region has the DNA TGTGCTAGTGGTTTGGGGGTTGGGGACACCAATTCACCCCTCCACTTT.

This chain links TRBV15 with TRBJ1-2; the D gene is possibly TRBD1 (5 bases). Trimming left V 5 bases short and J 5 bases short, with 12 bases between. Germline V CDR1 and CDR2: LNHNV, YYDKDF (reference sequence). The CDR3 spans 13 residues. CDR3 coding DNA: TGTGCCACCAGCTCAGGGATTGGGTATGGCTACACCTTC. It translates to CATSSGIGYGYTF. Combining the CDR3 with reference TRBV15 and TRBJ1-2 gives the whole variable domain DAMVIQNPRYQVTQFGKPVTLSCSQTLNHNVMYWYQQKSSQAPKLLFHYYDKDFNNEADTPDNFQSRRPNTSFCFLDIRSPGLGDTAMYLCATSSGIGYGYTFGSGTRLTVV.

In this sample, this clone turned up a few times. This chain joins TRBV7-9 and TRBJ1-2, with TRBD1 matching 8 bases. The trim removed 3 bases at V and 6 bases at J, leaving 3 bases unmatched. This CDR3 has 13 amino acids. Germline CDR1 is SEHNR and CDR2 is FQNEAQ (reference sequence). This CDR3 is CASSFAGGHGYTF. CDR3 bases: TGTGCCAGCAGCTTTGCAGGGGGCCATGGCTACACCTTC.

The sample holds one count of this clone. CDR3 sequence (DNA): TGTGCCATCAGTGTCTACGCGGCTAACTATGGCTACACCTTC. This encodes CAISVYAANYGYTF. The gene calls are TRBV10-3 and TRBJ1-2; no firm D call. Germline loops: CDR1 ENHRY, CDR2 SYGVKD. The ends were cut back, 4 bases at V and 0 bases at J, with 9 bases in the middle. The CDR3 spans 14 residues.

This rearrangement joins TRBV5-1 to TRBJ1-3, with D possibly TRBD1 on 5 matching bases. The CDR3 extends over 16 amino acids. V lost 0 bases to trimming and J lost 3 bases, with 13 bases between them. Germline V lookup: CDR1 SGHRS, CDR2 YFSETQ. CDR3 sequence reads: CASSLVPRDFGNTIYF. The CDR3 DNA is TGCGCCAGCAGCTTGGTGCCCAGGGACTTTGGAAACACCATATATTTT.

This clone was seen once. The CDR3 DNA sequence: TGTGCCAGCAGCACCGCAGGGGGCGCAACCTACGAGCAGTACTTC. Residues: CASSTAGGATYEQYF. V and J are TRBV5-4 and TRBJ2-7, with 8 bases that match TRBD1. The length of the CDR3 is 15 residues. With 4 bases clipped from V and 2 bases from J, the junction kept 8 bases outside the gene matches. Germline CDR1 reads SGHNT; CDR2 reads YYREEE (reference sequence).

The sample holds one count of this clone. The rearrangement links TRBV19 to TRBJ1-2; possibly TRBD1 for D (6 bases). CDR3 size: 16 residues. V was clipped by 4 bases and J by 0 bases, with 15 bases between them. In germline, CDR1 is LNHDA, CDR2 SQIVND (reference sequence). As DNA, the CDR3 is TGTGCCAGTAGTAGTCTCGGGGGGCTGGCTAACTATGGCTACACCTTC. It yields the protein CASSSLGGLANYGYTF.

V usage is TRBV24-1 and J usage is TRBJ2-3, with TRBD2 identical over 10 bases. Germline-derived CDR1 and CDR2 are KGHDR and SFDVKD. The CDR3 extends over 15 amino acids. With V trimmed by 6 bases and J by 0 bases, 2 bases remained unmatched. CDR3 bases: TGTGCCACCAGTCGGACTAGCGGTAGCACAGATACGCAGTATTTT. This codes for CATSRTSGSTDTQYF.

The genes are TRBV29-1 and TRBJ1-1; the D is unclear. The germline gives CDR1 SQVTM, CDR2 ANQGSEA. The CDR3 consists of 13 residues. V dropped 4 bases and J dropped 2 bases, with 11 bases sitting between them. CDR3 nucleotide sequence: TGCAGCGTTGTGATCCCGGGAAACACTGAAGCTTTCTTT. It specifies CSVVIPGNTEAFF. The full variable domain, with the rest looked up from reference TRBV29-1 and TRBJ1-1, is SAVISQKPSRDICQRGTSLTIQCQVDSQVTMMFWYRQQPGQSLTLIATANQGSEATYESGFVIDKFPISRPNLTFSTLTVSNMSPEDSSIYLCSVVIPGNTEAFFGQGTRLTVV.

The genes are TRBV5-4 and TRBJ2-5; D is possibly TRBD1 (5 bases). Germline CDR1 and CDR2: SGHNT and YYREEE (reference sequence). The CDR3 loop spans 14 amino acids. V lost 0 bases, J lost 5 bases, and 11 bases lay in between. CDR3 protein: CASSLEGSAETQYF. The CDR3 coding sequence is TGTGCCAGCAGCTTGGAGGGGTCGGCCGAGACCCAGTACTTC.